The 17 T cell receptor beta chains reported below all come from one sample, sequenced in a study of blood T cell repertoires in COVID-19. Assay: immunoSEQ multiplex PCR; the TCRdb copy retains only in-frame clones and omits some. The table includes tens of thousands of clones, roughly 80% detected once. Sequences were obtained from peripheral blood. Receptors originate from a man aged 40-49 years with acute or convalescent COVID-19.

This clone was counted only a few times. A read error may produce the germline difference seen at one junction end. The rearrangement links TRBV5-1 to TRBJ1-3; possible D gene TRBD1, 5 bases. This CDR3 region has 17 residues. Germline V lookup: CDR1 SGHRS, CDR2 YFSETQ. CDR3 sequence reads: CASSLEGGAATGNTMYF. As DNA, the CDR3 is TGCGCCAGCAGCTTGGAAGGAGGGGCAGCGACTGGAAACACCATGTATTTT.

The chain combines TRBV4-1 with TRBJ1-4; weak D call: TRBD1 (5 bases). Germline lookup yields CDR1 MGHRA and CDR2 YSYEKL. This CDR3 comprises 16 residues. Trimming stripped 1 base from V and 3 bases from J, with 12 bases between. The CDR3 here is CASSQVPLGANEKLFF. The CDR3 DNA follows: TGCGCCAGCAGCCAAGTCCCGTTAGGGGCTAATGAAAAACTGTTTTTT.

This chain uses TRBV9 with TRBJ1-2; 7 nucleotides line up with TRBD1. Germline values: CDR1 SGDLS, CDR2 YYNGEE. The junction had 3 bases not matched to a gene; V was cut back by 1 base and J by 0 bases. CDR3 size: 15 residues. In nucleotides, the CDR3 is TGTGCCAGCAGCGTACCAGACAGGGCTAACTATGGCTACACCTTC. This encodes CASSVPDRANYGYTF.

The chain recombines TRBV5-5 with TRBJ2-2; D is possibly TRBD2 (6 bases). The CDR3 has 14 residues. Between the trimmed V and J ends, which lost 3 bases and 5 bases, there was a span of 11 bases. Germline V lookup: CDR1 SGHKS, CDR2 YYEKEE (reference sequence). Here the CDR3 reads CASSYLGGTGELFF. DNA for the CDR3: TGTGCCAGCAGCTATCTGGGGGGTACCGGGGAGCTGTTTTTT.

The V and J genes are TRBV9 and TRBJ2-5; a possible D gene is TRBD2 (5 bases). Germline V gene sequence: CDR1 SGDLS, CDR2 YYNGEE. V was trimmed by 3 bases and J by 1 base, leaving 13 bases between them. This CDR3 is 15 amino acids long. The DNA of the CDR3 is TGTGCCAGCAGCGGAATGGAAGGGAGCCAAGAGACCCAGTACTTC. Its translation: CASSGMEGSQETQYF.

This chain uses TRBV3-1 (or the pseudogene TRBV3-2) with TRBJ1-6; D is ambiguous. Trimming removed 1 base at V and 8 bases at J, with 6 bases between. Germline CDR1 reads LGHDT; CDR2 reads YNNKEL (reference sequence). The CDR3 extends over 13 amino acids. This chain's CDR3 is CASSQGPDSPLHF. The CDR3 nucleotides read TGTGCCAGCAGCCAAGGCCCGGATTCACCCCTCCACTTT.

J is TRBJ2-3 and V is TRBV15; TRBD1 is a possible D gene (6 bases). Trimming removed 1 base at V and 2 bases at J, with 13 bases between. Looked up from germline, CDR1 is LNHNV and CDR2 is YYDKDF (reference sequence). The CDR3 sequence is 16 residues long. The CDR3 reads CATSRVDSFLTDTQYF. The CDR3 nucleotides read TGTGCCACCAGCAGAGTGGACAGCTTCCTCACAGATACGCAGTATTTT.

The chain employs TRBV6-2 or TRBV6-3 and TRBJ1-5; the match to TRBD1 covers 8 bases. The CDR3 has 16 amino acids. CDR1 and CDR2 from the germline V gene are MNHEY and SVGEGT. Trimming removed 6 bases from V and 2 bases from J; junction bases left unmatched: 9. CDR3 protein: CASSWTGRVGNQPQHF. CDR3 DNA: TGTGCCAGCAGCTGGACAGGGAGGGTGGGCAATCAGCCCCAGCATTTT.

V gene TRBV12-3 or TRBV12-4 combines with J gene TRBJ2-3; D perhaps matches TRBD2 (5 bases). CDR3 length: 13 amino acids. Between the trimmed V and J ends, which lost 5 bases and 11 bases, there was a span of 17 bases. CDR3 bases: TGTGCCAGCAGTCCCAACTCAGAGGGCGGGCAGTATTTT. This translates into CASSPNSEGGQYF.

The rearrangement links TRBV24-1 to TRBJ1-2, with D possibly matching TRBD1 (6 bases). The V end lost 4 bases, the J end lost 7 bases, and 12 bases lay between the germline ends. Looked up from germline, CDR1 is KGHDR and CDR2 is SFDVKD. The CDR3 totals 13 residues. In nucleotides, the CDR3 is TGTGCCACCAGTGAGTCAGGGGCCAGTGGCTACACCTTC. Protein sequence: CATSESGASGYTF.

The rearrangement links TRBV2 to TRBJ1-4; TRBD1 aligns across 7 bases. With 7 bases clipped from V and 4 bases from J, the junction kept 3 bases outside the gene matches. This CDR3 is built from 13 residues. Per germline, CDR1 SNHLY and CDR2 FYNNEI. The CDR3 spells CASTRDSNEKLFF. CDR3 nucleotide sequence: TGTGCCAGCACGCGGGACAGTAATGAAAAACTGTTTTTT.

V and J are TRBV10-3 and TRBJ2-1, with D hard to call. Between the trimmed V and J ends, which lost 0 bases and 10 bases, there was a span of 10 bases. CDR1 and CDR2 from the germline V gene are ENHRY and SYGVKD. The CDR3 loop spans 13 amino acids. CDR3 region: CAISESTPTEQFF. In DNA, the CDR3 is TGTGCCATCAGTGAGTCGACTCCCACCGAGCAGTTCTTC.

The chain employs TRBV10-3 and TRBJ1-2, with D tentatively TRBD1 (5 bases). Germline CDR1 reads ENHRY; CDR2 reads SYGVKD. The CDR3 totals 14 residues. V was clipped by 2 bases and J by 4 bases, with 11 bases between them. Written as DNA, the CDR3 is TGTGCCATCAGTGAGGGGGCAGACTCCTATGGCTACACCTTC. This sequence encodes CAISEGADSYGYTF.

The CDR3 DNA sequence: TGTGCCAGCAGGCCCAGGGGGCTTTTCCCTGAAGCTTTCTTT. Protein: CASRPRGLFPEAFF. The chain is built from TRBV2 and TRBJ1-1; 8 bases match TRBD1. The germline CDR1 and CDR2 sequences are SNHLY and FYNNEI. Trimming cost V 6 bases and J 6 bases; bases outside gene matches: 9. The CDR3 length is 14 residues.

This clone was picked up one time. The rearrangement uses TRBV28 and TRBJ1-6, with 9 bases fitting TRBD1. The CDR3 covers 15 residues. V was pared by 8 bases and J by 9 bases, with 11 bases of the junction left unmatched. Germline lookup yields CDR1 MDHEN and CDR2 SYDVKM. The CDR3 here is CASAYPGQGFSPLHF. Written as DNA, the CDR3 is TGTGCCAGCGCGTACCCGGGACAGGGCTTTTCACCCCTCCACTTT.

CDR3 nucleotide sequence: TGCAGCGCCCGCTCGGAGGGACGGGGGAACACTGAAGCTTTCTTT. The encoded protein is CSARSEGRGNTEAFF. This chain links TRBV29-1 with TRBJ1-1; D is possibly TRBD1 (5 bases). V lost 7 bases, J lost 1 base, and 19 bases lay in between. Germline V gene lookup returns CDR1 SQVTM and CDR2 ANQGSEA. This CDR3 is 15 amino acids long.

This clone appeared once. The gene calls are TRBV11-3 and TRBJ2-3; D perhaps matches TRBD1 (6 bases). V was shortened by 5 bases and J by 2 bases, with 11 bases between the two germline ends. The CDR3 is 14 residues long. From germline, CDR1 is SGHNT and CDR2 YENEEA. Written as DNA, the CDR3 is TGTGCCAGCAGCCCAGACAGGACCACAGATACGCAGTATTTT. It translates to CASSPDRTTDTQYF.